A selection of T cell receptor beta chains follows, all from one sample in a study of control samples from healthy donors and cancer patients. TCRdb's table, derived via immunoSEQ multiplex PCR, lists solely in-frame clones and lacks some. The data contain under 150,000 clones, about 94% of them singletons. Sequencing input: blood. These receptors all stem from a man aged 25-45 years in good health. Each CDR3 is given with its conserved first and last residue. The order of the fields is J gene, clone size, V gene, D gene, CDR3 DNA, CDR3 protein. D genes are given only for firm matches. The listing skips clone size in some rows; elsewhere it reads once, few, many or a size class.

TRBJ1-6,-,TRBV7-8,TRBD1,TGTGCCAGCAGCGAAACGACAGGGCGCTCACCCCTCCACTTT,CASSETTGRSPLHF
TRBJ2-3,once,TRBV6-6,-,TGTGCCAGCGGGAACACAGATACGCAGTATTTT,CASGNTDTQYF
TRBJ2-2,-,TRBV9,-,TGTGCCAGCAGCGTAAGCTGGGGAGGAGGAATCAATACCGGGGAGCTGTTTTTT,CASSVSWGGGINTGELFF
TRBJ2-5,-,TRBV5-4,-,TGTGCCAGCAGCTTAAGGACAGTGAACCAAGAGACCCAGTACTTC,CASSLRTVNQETQYF
TRBJ1-2,-,TRBV6-6,-,TGTGCCAGCAGTTACTCGTCGGGGGACTATGGCTACACCTTC,CASSYSSGDYGYTF
TRBJ2-1,-,TRBV29-1,-,TGCAGCGTTGACGGCCTTGGGGGGACCTACAATGAGCAGTTCTTC,CSVDGLGGTYNEQFF
TRBJ1-1,-,TRBV7-2,-,TGTGCCAGCAGCCAGACAGTGAACACTGAAGCTTTCTTT,CASSQTVNTEAFF
TRBJ2-2,-,TRBV6-5,TRBD1,TGTGCCAGGAGGGGGCAGGGGACGGTCGGGGAGCTGTTTTTT,CARRGQGTVGELFF
TRBJ2-6,-,TRBV27,-,TGTGCCAGCAGACTCGGGGCTGGGGCCAACGTCCTGACTTTC,CASRLGAGANVLTF
TRBJ1-1,-,TRBV19,-,TGTGCCAGTAGCGTAAACGGAGGGGACACTGAAGCTTTCTTT,CASSVNGGDTEAFF
TRBJ2-7,-,TRBV5-5,-,TGTGCCAGCAGCGTGGTGGACGATGGTGGAGAGCAGTACTTC,CASSVVDDGGEQYF
TRBJ2-2,-,TRBV4-2,-,TGTGCCAGCAGCGGACAGGACGGGGGGGCGGTCGCAAGGAGGGAGCTGTTTTTT,CASSGQDGGAVARRELFF
TRBJ1-1,-,TRBV4-1,-,TGCGCCAGCAGCCAAAAACAGCAAATGAACACTGAAGCTTTCTTT,CASSQKQQMNTEAFF
TRBJ1-5,-,TRBV6-5,-,TGTGCCAGCAGTTACGGGGGGCATCAGCCCCAGCATTTT,CASSYGGHQPQHF